This T cell receptor beta chain appears in the sequencing data of a study of OX40 agonist ivuxolimab in advanced cancers. Study results and limitations: At 0.1 to 3.0 mg/kg and by week 6, clonal expansion occurred in CD4+ and CD8+ blood T cells. Mean expanded clone counts were higher in CD8+ than CD4+ T cells.

Blood specimens came from baseline, cycle 4 day 1, and cycle 7 day 1. As regards this clone: Its antigen is still unknown.

Clones were read by immunoSEQ multiplex PCR, and TCRdb kept only the in-frame ones, dropping some. The sample shows 70,000 to 95,000 clones, just over 85% of them seen only once. This clonotype was obtained from an adult with an advanced solid tumor such as melanoma, head and neck, liver or kidney cancer. Sequencing was performed on CD4+ or CD8+ T cells sorted from blood, taken in a trial of the OX40 agonist ivuxolimab.

CDR3 protein: CASSLRSATQETQYF. DNA for the CDR3: TGCGCCAGCAGCTTGAGGTCGGCTACCCAAGAGACCCAGTACTTC. The gene calls are TRBV5-1 and TRBJ2-5; D ambiguous. V was cut by 1 base and J by 1 base, with 11 bases left in between. This CDR3 has 15 residues. In germline, CDR1 is SGHRS, CDR2 YFSETQ.